The source of this T cell receptor beta chain is a study of neurological immune-mediated disorders. General study points: None of the CDR3 amino acid sequences of expanded clones recurred across subjects, suggesting private repertoires in all groups. When grouped phylogenetically, the repertoires of 18 of the 34 multiple sclerosis patients fell together in one related-CDR3 cluster, which is a possible signature.

Many counts were recorded for this clonotype. Its antigen is as yet unknown. Germline CDR1 MDHEN, CDR2 SYDVKM. This CDR3 is built from 17 residues. V was trimmed by 5 bases and J by 4 bases, leaving 18 bases between them. PBMCs numbering 2 million and stored at -80 C yielded the unsorted libraries. The cDNA came from 5'RACE, which used 10-nucleotide random UMIs. TCRdb processed the 5' RACE reads anew with MiXCR; each CDR3 protein has one entry. The data contain around 50,000 distinct CDR3 sequences, around 3.4% of them singletons. V is TRBV28 and J is TRBJ1-6; D may be TRBD1 (5 bases). The sequencing input was PBMCs. This receptor was identified in a woman aged 25 to 45 with multiple sclerosis. CDR3 in amino acids: CASSLHLGAGYNSPLHF. CDR3 DNA sequence: TGTGCCAGCAGTCTTCATCTTGGGGCGGGGTATAATTCACCCCTCCACTTT.